The rows below give T cell receptor beta chains drawn from one sample of a study of technical replicates of blood from several donors. The protocol was immunoSEQ multiplex PCR, while the TCRdb copy is restricted to in-frame clones and leaves out a portion. The table lists tens of thousands of clones, roughly 84% of them singletons. Sequencing used PBMCs. These receptors all come from a human donor in good health. Some clones in this sample may be carry-over from other donors' samples. Both conserved end residues are part of each CDR3. Fields, in order: CDR3 length, V gene, clone size, D gene, J gene, CDR3 DNA, CDR3 protein. A D gene is named only where the DNA matches it firmly. A clone size is listed for some rows: how often the clone was seen (once, few, many), or a class if it is expanded.

cdr3_length: 14; v_call: TRBV6-5; clone_size: once; d_call: .; j_call: TRBJ2-3; cdr3_nt: TGTGCCAGCAGTTACGCTTCACTAGTGGATACGCAGTATTTT; cdr3_aa: CASSYASLVDTQYF
cdr3_length: 15; v_call: TRBV6-5; clone_size: .; d_call: TRBD1; j_call: TRBJ1-1; cdr3_nt: TGTGCCAGCAGGATGACAGGGACCATGAACACTGAAGCTTTCTTT; cdr3_aa: CASRMTGTMNTEAFF
cdr3_length: 18; v_call: TRBV7-8; clone_size: .; d_call: TRBD2; j_call: TRBJ2-1; cdr3_nt: TGTGCCAGCAGCTTCGCTGGGAGGGTCGGGCCCTCTACAAGAGAGCAGTTCTTC; cdr3_aa: CASSFAGRVGPSTREQFF
cdr3_length: 14; v_call: TRBV28; clone_size: few; d_call: .; j_call: TRBJ2-7; cdr3_nt: TGTGCCAGCAGGCCCAGGGGAACCTCCTACGAGCAGTACTTC; cdr3_aa: CASRPRGTSYEQYF
cdr3_length: 14; v_call: TRBV21-1; clone_size: .; d_call: .; j_call: TRBJ1-2; cdr3_nt: TGTGCCAGCAGCCTCCGACAGGGGAAGTTTGGCTACACCTTC; cdr3_aa: CASSLRQGKFGYTF
cdr3_length: 14; v_call: TRBV19; clone_size: .; d_call: .; j_call: TRBJ1-3; cdr3_nt: TGTGCCAGTAGTATAACAGGGAGAGGAAACACCATATATTTT; cdr3_aa: CASSITGRGNTIYF
cdr3_length: 17; v_call: TRBV7-2; clone_size: .; d_call: TRBD1; j_call: TRBJ1-5; cdr3_nt: TGTGCCAGCAGCTTAGGACGGCCGGGACAGGGTAATCAGCCCCAGCATTTT; cdr3_aa: CASSLGRPGQGNQPQHF
cdr3_length: 15; v_call: TRBV5-5; clone_size: .; d_call: TRBD1; j_call: TRBJ1-4; cdr3_nt: TGTGCCAGCAGTATAGCAGGGGGCGTTAATGAAAAACTGTTTTTT; cdr3_aa: CASSIAGGVNEKLFF
cdr3_length: 14; v_call: TRBV16; clone_size: .; d_call: .; j_call: TRBJ1-5; cdr3_nt: TGTGCCAGCAGCCAAGTAGCCCGAGGGCAGCCCCAGCATTTT; cdr3_aa: CASSQVARGQPQHF
cdr3_length: 14; v_call: TRBV5-1; clone_size: .; d_call: .; j_call: TRBJ1-1; cdr3_nt: TGCGCCAGCAGCTTGGTCGCGGTGAACACTGAAGCTTTCTTT; cdr3_aa: CASSLVAVNTEAFF
cdr3_length: 14; v_call: TRBV18; clone_size: .; d_call: TRBD2; j_call: TRBJ2-7; cdr3_nt: TGTGCCAGCTCACCACCGGGGGGGAACTACGAGCAGTACTTC; cdr3_aa: CASSPPGGNYEQYF
cdr3_length: 15; v_call: TRBV2; clone_size: .; d_call: .; j_call: TRBJ2-2; cdr3_nt: TGTGCCAGCAGTCTAGCCATCCTGGGCACCGGGGAGCTGTTTTTT; cdr3_aa: CASSLAILGTGELFF
cdr3_length: 15; v_call: TRBV9; clone_size: .; d_call: .; j_call: TRBJ1-6; cdr3_nt: TGTGCCAGCAGCGTAGCTCAGGGAGGGAAATCACCCCTCCACTTT; cdr3_aa: CASSVAQGGKSPLHF
cdr3_length: 14; v_call: TRBV9; clone_size: .; d_call: TRBD2; j_call: TRBJ2-5; cdr3_nt: TGTGCCAGCAGCGTCGGGGGGACGGGAGAGACCCAGTACTTC; cdr3_aa: CASSVGGTGETQYF
cdr3_length: 13; v_call: TRBV5-5; clone_size: .; d_call: .; j_call: TRBJ2-7; cdr3_nt: TGTGCCAGCAGCTTGGGACCGACTTGGGAGCAGTACTTC; cdr3_aa: CASSLGPTWEQYF
cdr3_length: 15; v_call: TRBV9; clone_size: .; d_call: .; j_call: TRBJ2-2; cdr3_nt: TGTGCCAGCAGCGTAGCTAGCGTGAACACCGGGGAGCTGTTTTTT; cdr3_aa: CASSVASVNTGELFF
cdr3_length: 15; v_call: TRBV5-4; clone_size: .; d_call: .; j_call: TRBJ2-1; cdr3_nt: TGTGCCAGCAGCTTCCTTCGGGGAGCGGTAAATGAGCAGTTCTTC; cdr3_aa: CASSFLRGAVNEQFF
cdr3_length: 15; v_call: TRBV7-2; clone_size: .; d_call: TRBD1; j_call: TRBJ2-1; cdr3_nt: TGTGCCAGCAGCTTAGGGACGGGACAGTACAATGAGCAGTTCTTC; cdr3_aa: CASSLGTGQYNEQFF
cdr3_length: 16; v_call: TRBV5-1; clone_size: .; d_call: TRBD2; j_call: TRBJ2-1; cdr3_nt: TGCGCCAGCAGCCTGGGGACTAGCGGGGTCAAGTATGAGCAGTTCTTC; cdr3_aa: CASSLGTSGVKYEQFF
cdr3_length: 14; v_call: TRBV5-6; clone_size: .; d_call: TRBD1; j_call: TRBJ2-7; cdr3_nt: TGTGCCAGCAGTTTCTCGACAGGGGCATACGAGCAGTACTTC; cdr3_aa: CASSFSTGAYEQYF
cdr3_length: 13; v_call: TRBV5-1; clone_size: .; d_call: .; j_call: TRBJ1-5; cdr3_nt: TGCGCCAGCAGCTTGGCAGGGGCTCGGCCCCAGCATTTT; cdr3_aa: CASSLAGARPQHF
cdr3_length: 14; v_call: TRBV5-4; clone_size: .; d_call: TRBD2; j_call: TRBJ2-3; cdr3_nt: TGTGCCAGCAGCTTACCTAGCGGGCGGAATACGCAGTATTTT; cdr3_aa: CASSLPSGRNTQYF
cdr3_length: 18; v_call: TRBV18; clone_size: .; d_call: TRBD2; j_call: TRBJ2-3; cdr3_nt: TGTGCCAGCTCACCACAAGCAGCGGGGGGGCGAAACACAGATACGCAGTATTTT; cdr3_aa: CASSPQAAGGRNTDTQYF
cdr3_length: 12; v_call: TRBV18; clone_size: .; d_call: .; j_call: TRBJ2-4; cdr3_nt: TGTGCCAGCTCCTTACAACGGGACATTCAGTACTTC; cdr3_aa: CASSLQRDIQYF